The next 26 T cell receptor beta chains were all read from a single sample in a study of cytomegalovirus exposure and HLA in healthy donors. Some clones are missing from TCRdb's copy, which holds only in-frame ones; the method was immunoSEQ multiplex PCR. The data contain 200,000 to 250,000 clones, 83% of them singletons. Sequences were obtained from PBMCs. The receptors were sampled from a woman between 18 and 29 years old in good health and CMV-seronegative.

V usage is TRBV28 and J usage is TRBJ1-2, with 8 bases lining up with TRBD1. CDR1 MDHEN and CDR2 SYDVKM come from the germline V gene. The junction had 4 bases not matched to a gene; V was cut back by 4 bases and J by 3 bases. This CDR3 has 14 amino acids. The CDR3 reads CASSSGGADYGYTF. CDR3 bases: TGTGCCAGCAGTTCAGGGGGCGCAGACTATGGCTACACCTTC.

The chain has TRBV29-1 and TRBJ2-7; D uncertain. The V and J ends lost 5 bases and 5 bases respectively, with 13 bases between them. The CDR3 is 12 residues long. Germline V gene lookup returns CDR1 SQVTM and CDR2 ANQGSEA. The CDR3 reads CSVSELGNEQYF. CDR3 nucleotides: TGCAGCGTTTCCGAATTAGGGAACGAGCAGTACTTC.

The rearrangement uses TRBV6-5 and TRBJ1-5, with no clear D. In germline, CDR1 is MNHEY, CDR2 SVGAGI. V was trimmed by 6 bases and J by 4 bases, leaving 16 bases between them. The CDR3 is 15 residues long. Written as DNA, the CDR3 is TGTGCCAGCAGCCCCAGCTTCGGTTTAAATCAGCCCCAGCATTTT. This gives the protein CASSPSFGLNQPQHF.

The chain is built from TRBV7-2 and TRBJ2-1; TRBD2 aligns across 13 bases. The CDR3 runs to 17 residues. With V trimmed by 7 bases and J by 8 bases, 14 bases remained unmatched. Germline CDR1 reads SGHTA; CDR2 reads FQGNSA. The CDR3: CASTPLTSGGAIDEQFF. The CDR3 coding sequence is TGTGCCAGCACCCCACTAACTAGCGGGGGGGCCATCGATGAGCAGTTCTTC.

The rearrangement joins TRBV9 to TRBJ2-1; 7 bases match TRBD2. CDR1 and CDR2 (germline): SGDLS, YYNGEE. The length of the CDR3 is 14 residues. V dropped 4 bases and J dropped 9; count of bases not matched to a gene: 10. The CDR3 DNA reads TGTGCCAGCAGCCCCCGGGGGGAGAGGGCTGAGCAGTTCTTC. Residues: CASSPRGERAEQFF. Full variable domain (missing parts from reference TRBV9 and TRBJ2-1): DSGVTQTPKHLITATGQRVTLRCSPRSGDLSVYWYQQSLDQGLQFLIQYYNGEERAKGNILERFSAQQFPDLHSELNLSSLELGDSALYFCASSPRGERAEQFFGPGTRLTVL.

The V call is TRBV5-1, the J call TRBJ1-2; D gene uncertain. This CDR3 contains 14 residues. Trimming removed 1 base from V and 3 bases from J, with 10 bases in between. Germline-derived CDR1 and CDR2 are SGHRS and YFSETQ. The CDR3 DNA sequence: TGCGCCAGCAGCTTGCAGGTTCCGGACTATGGCTACACCTTC. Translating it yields CASSLQVPDYGYTF.

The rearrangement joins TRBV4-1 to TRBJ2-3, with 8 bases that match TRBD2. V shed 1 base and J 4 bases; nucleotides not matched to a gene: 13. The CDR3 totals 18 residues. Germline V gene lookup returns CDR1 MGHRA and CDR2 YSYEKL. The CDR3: CASSQVYSGTGGADTQYF. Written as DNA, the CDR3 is TGCGCCAGCAGCCAAGTCTATAGCGGGACCGGTGGGGCAGATACGCAGTATTTT.

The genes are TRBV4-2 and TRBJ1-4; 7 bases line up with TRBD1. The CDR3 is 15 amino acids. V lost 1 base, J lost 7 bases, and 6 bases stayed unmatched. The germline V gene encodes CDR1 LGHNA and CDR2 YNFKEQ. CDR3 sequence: CASSQATGQGEKLFF. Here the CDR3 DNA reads TGTGCCAGCAGCCAAGCGACAGGGCAGGGTGAAAAACTGTTTTTT.

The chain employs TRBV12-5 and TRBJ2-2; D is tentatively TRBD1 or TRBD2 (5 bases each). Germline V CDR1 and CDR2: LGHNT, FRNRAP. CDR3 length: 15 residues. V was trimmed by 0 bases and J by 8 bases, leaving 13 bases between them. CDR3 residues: CASGLVLGALGELFF. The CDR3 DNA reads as TGTGCTAGTGGTTTGGTACTAGGGGCGCTTGGGGAGCTGTTTTTT. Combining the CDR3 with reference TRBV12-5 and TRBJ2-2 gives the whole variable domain DARVTQTPRHKVTEMGQEVTMRCQPILGHNTVFWYRQTMMQGLELLAYFRNRAPLDDSGMPKDRFSAEMPDATLATLKIQPSEPRDSAVYFCASGLVLGALGELFFGEGSRLTVL.

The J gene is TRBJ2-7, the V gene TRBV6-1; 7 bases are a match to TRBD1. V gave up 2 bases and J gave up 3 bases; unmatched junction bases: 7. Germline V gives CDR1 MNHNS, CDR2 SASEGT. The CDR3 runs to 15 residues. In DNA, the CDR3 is TGTGCCAGCAGTGAACGGGACAGTGTCTTCTACGAGCAGTACTTC. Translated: CASSERDSVFYEQYF.

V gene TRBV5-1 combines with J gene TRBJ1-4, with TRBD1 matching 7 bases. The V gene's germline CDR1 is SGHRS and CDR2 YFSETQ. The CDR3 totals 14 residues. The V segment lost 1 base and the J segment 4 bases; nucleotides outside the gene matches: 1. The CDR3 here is CASSLTGDNEKLFF. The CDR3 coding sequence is TGCGCCAGCAGCTTGACAGGGGATAATGAAAAACTGTTTTTT.

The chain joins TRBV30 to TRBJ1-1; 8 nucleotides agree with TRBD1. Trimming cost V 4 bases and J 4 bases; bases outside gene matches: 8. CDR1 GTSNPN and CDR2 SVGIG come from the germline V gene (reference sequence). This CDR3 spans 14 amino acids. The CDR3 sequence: CAWINQGAGTEAFF. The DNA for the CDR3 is TGTGCCTGGATTAACCAGGGGGCAGGCACTGAAGCTTTCTTT.

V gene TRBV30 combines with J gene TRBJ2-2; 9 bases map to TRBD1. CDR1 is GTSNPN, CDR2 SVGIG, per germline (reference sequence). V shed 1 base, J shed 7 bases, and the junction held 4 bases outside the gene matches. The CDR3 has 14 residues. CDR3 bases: TGTGCCTGGAGTGACAGGGGGCCGTACGGGGAGCTGTTTTTT. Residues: CAWSDRGPYGELFF.

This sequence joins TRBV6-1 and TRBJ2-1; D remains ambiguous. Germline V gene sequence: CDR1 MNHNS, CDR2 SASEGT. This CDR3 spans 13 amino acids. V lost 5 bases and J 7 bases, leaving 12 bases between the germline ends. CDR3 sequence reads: CASSNEQLNEQFF. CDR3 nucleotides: TGTGCCAGCAGTAATGAACAGCTAAATGAGCAGTTCTTC.

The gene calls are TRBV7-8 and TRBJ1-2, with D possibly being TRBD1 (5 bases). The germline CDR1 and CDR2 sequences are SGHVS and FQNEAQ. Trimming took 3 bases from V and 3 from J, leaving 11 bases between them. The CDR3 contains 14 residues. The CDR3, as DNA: TGTGCCAGCAGCTTCTCCGGGACTGACTATGGCTACACCTTC. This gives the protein CASSFSGTDYGYTF. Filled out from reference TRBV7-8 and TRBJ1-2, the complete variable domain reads GAGVSQSPRYKVAKRGQDVALRCDPISGHVSLFWYQQALGQGPEFLTYFQNEAQLDKSGLPSDRFFAERPEGSVSTLKIQRTQQEDSAVYLCASSFSGTDYGYTFGSGTRLTVV.

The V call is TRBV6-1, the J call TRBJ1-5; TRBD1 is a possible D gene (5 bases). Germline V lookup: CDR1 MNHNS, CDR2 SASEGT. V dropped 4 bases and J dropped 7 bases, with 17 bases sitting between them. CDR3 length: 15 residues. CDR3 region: CASSVGVRAQQPQHF. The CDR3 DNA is TGTGCCAGCAGTGTCGGGGTCAGGGCGCAACAGCCCCAGCATTTT.

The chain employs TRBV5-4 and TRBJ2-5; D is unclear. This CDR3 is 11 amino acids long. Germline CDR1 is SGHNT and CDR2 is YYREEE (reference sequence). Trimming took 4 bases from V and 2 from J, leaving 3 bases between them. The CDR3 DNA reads TGTGCCAGCAGCCAGCAAGAGACCCAGTACTTC. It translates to CASSQQETQYF.

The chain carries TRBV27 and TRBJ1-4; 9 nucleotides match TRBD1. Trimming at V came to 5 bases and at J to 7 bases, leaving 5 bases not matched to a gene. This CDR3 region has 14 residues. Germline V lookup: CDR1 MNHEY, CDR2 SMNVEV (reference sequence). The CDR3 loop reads CASSGTGLGEKLFF. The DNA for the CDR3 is TGTGCCAGCAGTGGGACAGGGCTAGGTGAAAAACTGTTTTTT.

DNA of the CDR3: TGTGCCAGCACTTCCCTGAGAGCCTACAATGAGCAGTTCTTC. Its protein product is CASTSLRAYNEQFF. The chain recombines TRBV27 with TRBJ2-1; D remains ambiguous. The CDR3 covers 14 residues. The germline V and J ends were trimmed by 7 bases and 2 bases, with 12 bases remaining between them. Germline V gene data show CDR1 as MNHEY and CDR2 as SMNVEV (reference sequence).

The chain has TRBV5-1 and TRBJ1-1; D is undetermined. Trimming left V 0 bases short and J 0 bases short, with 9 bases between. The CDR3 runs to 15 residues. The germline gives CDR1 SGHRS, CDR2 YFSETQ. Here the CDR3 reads CASSLEVGVNTEAFF. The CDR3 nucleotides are TGCGCCAGCAGCTTGGAAGTAGGAGTGAACACTGAAGCTTTCTTT.

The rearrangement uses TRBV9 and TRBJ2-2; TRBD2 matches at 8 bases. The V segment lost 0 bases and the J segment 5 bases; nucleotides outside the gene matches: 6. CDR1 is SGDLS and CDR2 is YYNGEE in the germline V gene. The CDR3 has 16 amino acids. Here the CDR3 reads CASSVAPAGDTGELFF. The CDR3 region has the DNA TGTGCCAGCAGCGTAGCACCAGCGGGAGATACCGGGGAGCTGTTTTTT.

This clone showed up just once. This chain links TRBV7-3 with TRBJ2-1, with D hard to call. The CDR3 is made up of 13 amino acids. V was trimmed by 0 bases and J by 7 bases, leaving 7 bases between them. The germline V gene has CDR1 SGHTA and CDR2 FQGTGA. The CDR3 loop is CASSLTRNNEQFF. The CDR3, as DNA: TGTGCCAGCAGCTTAACTAGAAATAATGAGCAGTTCTTC.

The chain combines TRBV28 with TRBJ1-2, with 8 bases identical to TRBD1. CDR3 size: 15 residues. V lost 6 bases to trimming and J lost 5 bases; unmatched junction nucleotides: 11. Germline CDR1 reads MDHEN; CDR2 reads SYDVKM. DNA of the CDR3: TGTGCCAGCAGCCTGCCGGGACAGGAGAGATATGGCTACACCTTC. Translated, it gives CASSLPGQERYGYTF.

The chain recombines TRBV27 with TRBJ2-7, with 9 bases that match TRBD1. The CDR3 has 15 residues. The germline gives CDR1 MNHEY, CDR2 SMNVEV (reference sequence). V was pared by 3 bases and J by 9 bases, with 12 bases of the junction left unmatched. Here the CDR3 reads CASSFSRDRDVVQYF. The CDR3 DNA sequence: TGTGCCAGCAGTTTCTCACGGGACAGGGATGTCGTGCAGTACTTC.

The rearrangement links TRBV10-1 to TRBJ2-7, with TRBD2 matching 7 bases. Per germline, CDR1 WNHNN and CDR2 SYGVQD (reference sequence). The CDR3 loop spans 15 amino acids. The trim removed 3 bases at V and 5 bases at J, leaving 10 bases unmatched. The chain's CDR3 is CASSDGAGSVHEQYF. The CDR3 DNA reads TGCGCCAGCAGTGACGGAGCGGGGAGCGTCCACGAGCAGTACTTC.

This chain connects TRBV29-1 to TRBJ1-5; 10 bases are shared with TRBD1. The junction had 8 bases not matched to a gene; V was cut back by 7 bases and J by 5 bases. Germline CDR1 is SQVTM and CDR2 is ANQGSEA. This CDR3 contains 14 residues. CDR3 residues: CSARDRGPDQPQHF. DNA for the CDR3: TGCAGCGCCCGCGACAGGGGGCCGGATCAGCCCCAGCATTTT.